This T cell receptor beta chain was documented in a study of blood T cell repertoires in COVID-19. V shed 6 bases and J shed 4 bases, with 16 bases lying between them. Germline lookup yields CDR1 MNHEY and CDR2 SMNVEV (reference sequence). The CDR3 is 16 residues long. This clone was detected only a few times. Original data processing: The authors estimated nucleated cell counts from reference gene primer amplification. Assay: immunoSEQ multiplex PCR; the TCRdb copy retains only in-frame clones and omits some. The V and J calls and the clone size are those of that table, but D and trimming were determined from the DNA. The sample lists 250,000 to 300,000 clones, roughly 80% seen once, with approximately 5% in the top ten.

The source is a man aged 40-55 years who had been exposed to COVID-19. The gene calls are TRBV27 and TRBJ2-6; a weak D match, TRBD1 (5 bases). The sequencing input was PBMCs or T cells enriched from blood (not recorded which). CDR3 amino acids: CASRAISGSGANVLTF. The CDR3 bases are TGTGCCAGCAGGGCCATCTCAGGGTCCGGGGCCAACGTCCTGACTTTC.